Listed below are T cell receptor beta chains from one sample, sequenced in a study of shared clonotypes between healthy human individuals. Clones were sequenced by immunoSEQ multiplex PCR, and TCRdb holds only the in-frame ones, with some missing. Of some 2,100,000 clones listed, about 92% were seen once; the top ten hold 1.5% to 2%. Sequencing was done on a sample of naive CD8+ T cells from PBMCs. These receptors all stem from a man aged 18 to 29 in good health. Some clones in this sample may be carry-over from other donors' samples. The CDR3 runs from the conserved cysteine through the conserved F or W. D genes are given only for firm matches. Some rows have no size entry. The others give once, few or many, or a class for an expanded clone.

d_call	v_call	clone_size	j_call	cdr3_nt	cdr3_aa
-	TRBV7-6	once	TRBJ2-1	TGTGCCAGCAGCGAAAGGAACAATGAGCAGTTCTTC	CASSERNNEQFF
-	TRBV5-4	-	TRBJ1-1	TGTGCCAGCAGCTTCAGTATCAGGGAAGGAACTGAAGCTTTCTTT	CASSFSIREGTEAFF
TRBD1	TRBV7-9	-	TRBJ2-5	TGTGCCAGCAGCTCCCGGACAGGGAAAAAGACCCAGTACTTC	CASSSRTGKKTQYF
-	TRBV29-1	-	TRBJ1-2	TGCAGCGCCCCGGTAACGACCGGAGGCTACACCTTC	CSAPVTTGGYTF
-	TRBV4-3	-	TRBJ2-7	TGCGCCAGCAGCCAAGTTTGGGACGCTCTGGCCCCCGAGCAGTACTTC	CASSQVWDALAPEQYF
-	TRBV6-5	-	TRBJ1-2	TGTGCCAGCAGTTCGCAGGGAGGTTACTATGGCTACACCTTC	CASSSQGGYYGYTF
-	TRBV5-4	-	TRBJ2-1	TGTGCCACCCGTGGCGGTTCCTACAATGAGCAGTTCTTC	CATRGGSYNEQFF
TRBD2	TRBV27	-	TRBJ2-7	TGTGCCAGCAGTCTAGCTAGCGGGATTTTCCACGAGCAGTACTTC	CASSLASGIFHEQYF
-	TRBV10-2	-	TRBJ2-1	TGCGCCAGCAGTGGGAGAGTAGCGCCCCCAAGGAATGAGCAGTTCTTC	CASSGRVAPPRNEQFF
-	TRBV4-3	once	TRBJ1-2	TGCGCCAGCAGCCAAGATCGGCTAGACCAGAGTAACTATGGCTACACCTTC	CASSQDRLDQSNYGYTF
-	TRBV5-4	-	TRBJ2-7	TGTGCCAGCAGCCCGGGGCTCCCTCCCAACGAGCAGTACTTC	CASSPGLPPNEQYF
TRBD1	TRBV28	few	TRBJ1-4	TGTGCCAGCAGACAGACAGGGCAACTGTTTTTT	CASRQTGQLFF
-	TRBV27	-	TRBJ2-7	TGTGCCAGCAGTTTTTCGTGGGGGTCCTACTCCTACGAGCAGTACTTC	CASSFSWGSYSYEQYF
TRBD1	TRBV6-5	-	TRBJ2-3	TGTGCCAGCAGCTCAGGGGGATACACAGATACGCAGTATTTT	CASSSGGYTDTQYF
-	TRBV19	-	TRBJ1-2	TGTGCCAGTAGTATAGACAGGGTTCATGGCTACACCTTC	CASSIDRVHGYTF
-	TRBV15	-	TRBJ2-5	TGTGCCACCAGCACTAGGATCGCACAACAAGAGACCCAGTACTTC	CATSTRIAQQETQYF
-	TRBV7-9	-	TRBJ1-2	TGTGCCAGCAGCTTGGGCAGATACTATGGCTACACCTTC	CASSLGRYYGYTF
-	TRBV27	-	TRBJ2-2	TGTGCCAGCAGTTTGGGGAGTAACACCGGGGAGCTGTTTTTT	CASSLGSNTGELFF
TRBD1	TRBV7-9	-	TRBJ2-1	TGTGCCAGCAGCTCGGGGGCAGGGGGCCACAATGAGCAGTTCTTC	CASSSGAGGHNEQFF
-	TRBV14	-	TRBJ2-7	TGTGCCAGCAGCCGCCGGGGGGCGGGATACGAGCAGTACTTC	CASSRRGAGYEQYF
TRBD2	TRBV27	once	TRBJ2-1	TGTGCCAGCAGTATACTAGCGGGAGCCGGAAATGAGCAGTTCTTC	CASSILAGAGNEQFF
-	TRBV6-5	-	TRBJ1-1	TGTGCCAGCAGTTACGGGCAGAACACTGAAGCTTTCTTT	CASSYGQNTEAFF
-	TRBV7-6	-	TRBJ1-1	TGTGCCAGCAGCCCGGGGATGCAGAACACTGAAGCTTTCTTT	CASSPGMQNTEAFF
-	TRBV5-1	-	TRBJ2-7	TGCGCCAGCAGCTTGGCGCCAGGAGACATTTACGAGCAGTACTTC	CASSLAPGDIYEQYF
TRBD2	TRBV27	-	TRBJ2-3	TGTGCCAGCAGTTTATACGGGGGAGGGCCTCCGGATACGCAGTATTTT	CASSLYGGGPPDTQYF
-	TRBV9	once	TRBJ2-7	TGTGCCAGCAGCGTAGGGTGGGGCGCTGTCGAGCAGTACTTC	CASSVGWGAVEQYF
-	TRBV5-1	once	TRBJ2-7	TGCGCCAGCAGCTTGGGGGCGGATTCGGGTGAGCAGTACTTC	CASSLGADSGEQYF
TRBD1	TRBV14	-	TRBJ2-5	TGTGCCAGCAGCGTCGGGACAGGGAGAGGGGAGACCCAGTACTTC	CASSVGTGRGETQYF
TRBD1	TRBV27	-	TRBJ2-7	TGTGCCAGCAGTTACCCGGGACAGTCATACGAGCAGTACTTC	CASSYPGQSYEQYF
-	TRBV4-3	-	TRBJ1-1	TGCGCCAGCAGCCAAGACCGGGAGGGGTTGGGCACTGAAGCTTTCTTT	CASSQDREGLGTEAFF
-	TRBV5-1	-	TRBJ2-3	TGCGCCAGCAGCTTGGATGTGCTTACAACATACACAGATACGCAGTATTTT	CASSLDVLTTYTDTQYF
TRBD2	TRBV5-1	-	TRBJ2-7	TGCGCCAGCAGCTTGCCCAGCGGGAGTATCTACGAGCAGTACTTC	CASSLPSGSIYEQYF
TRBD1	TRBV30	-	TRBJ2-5	TGTGCCTGGGACAGGGAGACAAAGACCCAGTACTTC	CAWDRETKTQYF
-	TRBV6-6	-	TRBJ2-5	TGTGCCAGCAGTTCTCGACTTGGGGGGCAGGGAGAGACCCAGTACTTC	CASSSRLGGQGETQYF
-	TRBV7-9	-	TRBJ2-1	TGTGCCAGCAGCTTAGGACTGAAGGATGAGCAGTTCTTC	CASSLGLKDEQFF
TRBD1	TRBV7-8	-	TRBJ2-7	TGTGCCAGCAGCTTAAACCGGGACAGTTCCTACGAGCAGTACTTC	CASSLNRDSSYEQYF
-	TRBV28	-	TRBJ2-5	TGTGCCAGCAGCCTAACAGGGACGCAAGAGACCCAGTACTTC	CASSLTGTQETQYF
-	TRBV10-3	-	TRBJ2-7	TGTGCCATCAGTGAGGCCGCAGGTCCCTACGAGCAGTACTTC	CAISEAAGPYEQYF
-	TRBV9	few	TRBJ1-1	TGTGCCAGCAGTTTCTTCGATCGGACTGAAGCTTTCTTT	CASSFFDRTEAFF
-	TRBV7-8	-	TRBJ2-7	TGTGCCAGCAGCTTAGTTCGCCTAGCCTCCTACGAGCAGTACTTC	CASSLVRLASYEQYF
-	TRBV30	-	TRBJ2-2	TGTGCCTGGGGTTCGGACACCGGGGAGCTGTTTTTT	CAWGSDTGELFF
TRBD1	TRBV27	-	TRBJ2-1	TGTGCCAGCATCCTATATTTGGGACAGCGATACAATGAGCAGTTCTTC	CASILYLGQRYNEQFF
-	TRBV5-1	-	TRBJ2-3	TGCGCCAGCAGCTACACCCCCGGGACGTATAGCACAGATACGCAGTATTTT	CASSYTPGTYSTDTQYF
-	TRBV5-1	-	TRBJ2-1	TGCGCCAGCAGCTTGGAGTTCCCGCTAGTATTGAGCTCCTACAATGAGCAGTTCTTC	CASSLEFPLVLSSYNEQFF
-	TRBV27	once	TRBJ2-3	TGTGCCAGCAGTCCAAGGACCTTAGTGGTTAACACAGATACGCAGTATTTT	CASSPRTLVVNTDTQYF
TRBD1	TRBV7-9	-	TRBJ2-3	TGTGCCAGCAGCCCGGAGGAGCTGACAGGGGGCGCAGATACGCAGTATTTT	CASSPEELTGGADTQYF
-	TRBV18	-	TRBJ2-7	TGTGCCAGCTCACTCACTGTCTCCGGGGACAAGTACGAGCAGTACTTC	CASSLTVSGDKYEQYF
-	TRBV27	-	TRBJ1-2	TGTGCCAGCAGTTCCGGGCGGCAGACCTTCTATGGCTACACCTTC	CASSSGRQTFYGYTF
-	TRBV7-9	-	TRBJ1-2	TGTGCCAGCAGTGGCAGGGGCCACTATGGCTACACCTTC	CASSGRGHYGYTF
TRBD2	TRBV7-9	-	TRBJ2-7	TGTGCCAGCAGCGCTCCCGGGACTAGCGGATTCTACGAGCAGTACTTC	CASSAPGTSGFYEQYF